Shown below are 9 T cell receptor beta chains from a single sample sequenced in a study of technical replicates of blood from a handful of donors. Profiled with immunoSEQ multiplex PCR; TCRdb holds only in-frame clones, not every one. The data show about 75,000 clones, with nearly 98% seen just once and about 0.27% held by the top ten. Material for sequencing was T cells isolated from PBMCs. These TCRs come from a human donor in good health.

This chain uses TRBV11-3 with TRBJ2-5; TRBD1 matches at 8 bases. Germline V gene lookup returns CDR1 SGHNT and CDR2 YENEEA. V lost 5 bases and J lost 4; bases outside the gene matches: 6. The CDR3 sequence is 14 residues long. CDR3 amino acids: CASSDGTGAETQYF. CDR3 coding DNA: TGTGCCAGCAGCGATGGGACAGGCGCAGAGACCCAGTACTTC.

V and J are TRBV6-5 and TRBJ1-1; D unresolved. Germline CDR1 and CDR2: MNHEY and SVGAGI. The CDR3 has 11 amino acids. V lost 6 bases and J lost 2, with 4 bases in between. As DNA, the CDR3 is TGTGCCAGCAGCAAAAACACTGAAGCTTTCTTT. Protein sequence: CASSKNTEAFF.

The chain links TRBV6-5 to TRBJ1-1, with D maybe TRBD1 (5 bases). With 4 bases removed from V and 10 bases from J, the gap between germline ends came to 10 bases. From germline, CDR1 is MNHEY and CDR2 SVGAGI. This CDR3 contains 11 residues. As DNA, the CDR3 is TGTGCCAGCAGTTCCGGCGGGGGAGCTTTCTTT. Encoded protein: CASSSGGGAFF.

The sample holds one count of this clone. The chain recombines TRBV19 with TRBJ2-5, with a tentative D call TRBD1 (5 bases). CDR1 is LNHDA, CDR2 SQIVND, per germline (reference sequence). The CDR3 contains 15 residues. V was pared by 5 bases and J by 7 bases, with 20 bases between. As DNA, the CDR3 is TGTGCCAGTAGTTTGTGGGGCAGGCGATCCGGGACCCAGTACTTC. It translates to CASSLWGRRSGTQYF. The full variable domain, in which reference TRBV19 and TRBJ2-5 provide the parts outside the CDR3, is DGGITQSPKYLFRKEGQNVTLSCEQNLNHDAMYWYRQDPGQGLRLIYYSQIVNDFQKGDIAEGYSVSREKKESFPLTVTSAQKNPTAFYLCASSLWGRRSGTQYFGPGTRLLVL.

In its sample, this clone was seen a few times. The chain links TRBV27 to TRBJ1-1, with D hard to call. Germline V gene lookup returns CDR1 MNHEY and CDR2 SMNVEV (reference sequence). Trimming took 0 bases from V and 3 from J, leaving 5 bases between them. The CDR3 loop spans 13 amino acids. The CDR3: CASSLSRDTEAFF. The CDR3 DNA follows: TGTGCCAGCAGTTTATCGAGGGACACTGAAGCTTTCTTT.

This chain joins TRBV18 and TRBJ2-7; tentatively, D is TRBD1 (6 bases). Per germline, CDR1 KGHSH and CDR2 LQKENI. V shed 6 bases and J shed 0 bases, with 12 bases lying between them. The CDR3 extends over 14 amino acids. The CDR3 nucleotides are TGTGCCAGCTCGTATACAGGGAGCTCCTACGAGCAGTACTTC. Amino acid sequence: CASSYTGSSYEQYF.

This chain uses TRBV5-1 with TRBJ2-1, with D perhaps matching TRBD1 (6 bases). Looked up from germline, CDR1 is SGHRS and CDR2 is YFSETQ. V was trimmed by 8 bases and J by 0 bases, leaving 21 bases between them. This CDR3 contains 17 residues. The CDR3 coding sequence is TGCGCCAGTTACCGGGACATACAGATTAGCTCCTACAATGAGCAGTTCTTC. Amino acids: CASYRDIQISSYNEQFF.

The V gene is TRBV29-1, the J gene TRBJ2-1, with D possibly TRBD2 on 7 matching bases. The CDR3 has 14 amino acids. Trimming cost V 7 bases and J 4 bases, with 17 bases left between them. Germline-derived CDR1 and CDR2 are SQVTM and ANQGSEA. CDR3 in DNA: TGCAGCGCCGTAAACAGGGAGGGGTACAATGAGCAGTTCTTC. This sequence encodes CSAVNREGYNEQFF.

The J gene is TRBJ1-5, the V gene TRBV4-1; D unresolved. The germline gives CDR1 MGHRA, CDR2 YSYEKL. V lost 0 bases to trimming and J lost 0 bases, with 12 bases between them. This CDR3 is 17 amino acids long. The CDR3 protein is CASSQDTGAYSNQPQHF. DNA of the CDR3: TGCGCCAGCAGCCAAGATACCGGAGCGTATAGCAATCAGCCCCAGCATTTT.